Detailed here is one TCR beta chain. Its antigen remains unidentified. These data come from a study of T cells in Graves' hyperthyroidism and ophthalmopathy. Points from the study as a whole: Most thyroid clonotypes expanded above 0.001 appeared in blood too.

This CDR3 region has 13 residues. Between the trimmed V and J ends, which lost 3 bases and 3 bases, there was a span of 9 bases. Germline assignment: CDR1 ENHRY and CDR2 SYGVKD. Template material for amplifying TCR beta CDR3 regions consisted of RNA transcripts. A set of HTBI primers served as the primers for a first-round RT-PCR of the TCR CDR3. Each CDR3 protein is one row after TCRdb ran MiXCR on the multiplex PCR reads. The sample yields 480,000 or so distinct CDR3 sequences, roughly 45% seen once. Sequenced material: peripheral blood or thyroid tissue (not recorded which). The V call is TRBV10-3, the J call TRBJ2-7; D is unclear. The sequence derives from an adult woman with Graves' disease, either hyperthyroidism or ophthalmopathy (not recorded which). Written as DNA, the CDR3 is TGTGCCATCAGTGAATCAATCGACTACGAGCAGTACTTC. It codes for CAISESIDYEQYF.